This TCR beta chain was captured by sequencing in a study of blood T cell repertoires in COVID-19. Background on the study: Whether acute or convalescent, the COVID-19 samples came from the United States, Italy and Spain. T cells, B-cell-depleted T cells, or PBMCs provided the cDNA or gDNA that served as material.

Per the authors' pipeline: Estimated nucleated cell counts came from reference gene primer amplification. Repertoires were generated with immunoSEQ multiplex PCR, while TCRdb's copy carries only in-frame clones and drops some. Clonal size and the V and J genes are those of that table, whereas D and trimming came from the DNA. This sample has 91,000 or so clones, with about 83% found just once. Germline CDR1 and CDR2: SEHNR and FQNEAQ (reference sequence). The CDR3 extends over 16 amino acids. Trimming removed 5 bases at V and 1 base at J, with 17 bases between. This clone ranks as large. Sequencing used peripheral blood. The V and J genes are TRBV7-9 and TRBJ2-5, with a tentative D call TRBD2 (5 bases). This receptor was taken from a human donor in a cohort sampled during active COVID-19. CDR3 loop: CASSPPLAGLQETQYF. CDR3 bases: TGTGCCAGCAGCCCACCCCTAGCTGGCCTCCAAGAGACCCAGTACTTC. The entire variable domain, with the rest obtained from reference TRBV7-9 and TRBJ2-5, is as follows: DTGVSQNPRHKITKRGQNVTFRCDPISEHNRLYWYRQTLGQGPEFLTYFQNEAQLEKSRLLSDRFSAERPKGSFSTLEIQRTEQGDSAMYLCASSPPLAGLQETQYFGPGTRLLVL.